These T cell receptor beta chains were read from a single sample in a study of breast tumors, draining lymph nodes, adjacent tissues. TCRdb reprocessed the multiplex PCR reads via MiXCR and lists one record per CDR3 protein. The sample has around 250,000 distinct CDR3 sequences; under 40% are singletons. Material for sequencing was axillary lymph node tissue. Every receptor here comes from a female donor with breast cancer. Some clones in this sample may be carry-over from other donors' samples. Both conserved end residues are part of each CDR3. Each record gives: J gene, V gene, CDR3 protein.

TRBJ1-2	TRBV7-2	CASSPGQGAHGYTF
TRBJ1-2	TRBV28	CASSRALREGYTF
TRBJ2-3	TRBV18	CASAPQAGPDTQYF
TRBJ2-2	TRBV5-1	CASSLGLGGTGELFF
TRBJ2-2	TRBV5-1	CASSLEGNTGELFF
TRBJ2-3	TRBV20-1	CSARDGGWGSDTQYF
TRBJ1-5	TRBV6-5	CASSPYNNQPQHF
TRBJ2-7	TRBV19	CASSMTGGTIDEQYF
TRBJ1-2	TRBV20-1	CSARDPGRENLGYTF
TRBJ2-3	TRBV11-2	CASSLNLGTGLGDTQYF
TRBJ1-4	TRBV6-1	CASSEAGRAGEKLFF
TRBJ2-7	TRBV7-3	CASSLNTGAQYEQYF
TRBJ1-2	TRBV5-1	CASSLAEPADGYTF
TRBJ2-1	TRBV11-3	CASSLGSSNEQFF
TRBJ2-7	TRBV12-3/TRBV12-4	CASRIQGANEQYF